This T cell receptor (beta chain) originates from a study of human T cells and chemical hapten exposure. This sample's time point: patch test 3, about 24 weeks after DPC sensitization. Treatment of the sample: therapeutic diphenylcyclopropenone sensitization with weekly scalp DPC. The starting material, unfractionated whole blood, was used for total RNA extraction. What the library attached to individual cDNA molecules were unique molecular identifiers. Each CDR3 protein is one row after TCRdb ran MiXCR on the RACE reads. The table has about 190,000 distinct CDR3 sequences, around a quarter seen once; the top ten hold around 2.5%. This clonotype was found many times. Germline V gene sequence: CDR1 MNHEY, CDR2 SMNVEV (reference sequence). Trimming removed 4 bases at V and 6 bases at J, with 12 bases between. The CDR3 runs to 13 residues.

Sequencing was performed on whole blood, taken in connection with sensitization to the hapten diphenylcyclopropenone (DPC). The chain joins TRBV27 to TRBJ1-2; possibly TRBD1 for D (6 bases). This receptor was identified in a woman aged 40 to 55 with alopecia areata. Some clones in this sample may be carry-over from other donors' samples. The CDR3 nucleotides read TGTGCCAGCAGTTCCGGGACACGTAATGGCTACACCTTC. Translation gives CASSSGTRNGYTF.